This TCR beta chain was retrieved from a study of OX40 agonist ivuxolimab in advanced cancers. Study-level background: Head and neck, renal cell, melanoma or hepatocellular carcinoma were the cancers that dose-escalation patients had. Regarding the study as a whole: At 0.1 to 3.0 mg/kg and by week 6, clonal expansion occurred in CD4+ and CD8+ blood T cells. With doses of 0.1-3.0 mg/kg, partial responders showed among the lowest clonal expansion. Antigen targets of the expanded peripheral T cells went undetermined.

The assay was immunoSEQ multiplex PCR, and TCRdb's table has in-frame clones only and misses some. The repertoire holds some 10,000 clones, about 82% seen once, with 8% to 13% in the top ten. For this clone: Its antigen remains unidentified. In the same sample, other DNA sequences code for this CDR3.

The germline gives CDR1 LGHNA, CDR2 YNFKEQ. The CDR3 is made up of 13 amino acids. Trimming stripped 0 bases from V and 4 bases from J, with 7 bases between. The clonotype was recovered from an adult with an advanced solid tumor such as melanoma, head and neck, liver or kidney cancer. This chain uses TRBV4-2 with TRBJ2-7, with D maybe TRBD2 (6 bases). Material: CD4+ or CD8+ T cells sorted from blood, obtained in a trial of the OX40 agonist ivuxolimab. The DNA of the CDR3 is TGTGCCAGCAGCCAAGAGGCGGGGTACGAGCAGTACTTC. Protein product: CASSQEAGYEQYF.